This TCR beta chain was identified during a study of blood T cell repertoires in COVID-19. On the study more broadly: Nucleic acid was either cDNA or gDNA, and it came from T cells, B-cell-depleted T cells, or PBMCs.

Only in-frame clones appear in the TCRdb table, and some are missing; sequencing was by immunoSEQ multiplex PCR. The data contain about 200,000 clones, roughly 85% of them singletons. The clonotype originates from a woman in her sixties or seventies with COVID-19, enrolled during active disease. Input material: peripheral blood.

The CDR3 DNA follows: TGTGCCAGCAGTAACAGGGGGCCGCAGTCCAATCAGCCCCAGCATTTT. It is translated as CASSNRGPQSNQPQHF. The chain recombines TRBV2 with TRBJ1-5, with 9 bases fitting TRBD1. V dropped 5 bases and J dropped 3; count of bases not matched to a gene: 8. CDR1 and CDR2 (germline): SNHLY, FYNNEI. The CDR3 length is 16 residues.